The 2 T cell receptor beta chains reported below all come from one sample, sequenced in a study of blood T cell repertoires in COVID-19. TCRdb's copy holds only in-frame clones and misses some; the assay was immunoSEQ multiplex PCR. The table has approximately 64,000 clones, over 75% seen once. The sequenced sample was peripheral blood. The source of these receptors is a woman aged 60-75 years with COVID-19, enrolled during active disease.

This clone was seen more than once but under ten times. This sequence joins TRBV11-1 and TRBJ2-3, with TRBD2 identical over 8 bases. The germline V gene encodes CDR1 SGHAT and CDR2 FQDESV (reference sequence). After removal of 4 bases from V and 1 base from J, the junction contained 7 bases not matched to a gene. The CDR3 is 16 residues long. The chain's CDR3 is CASSSGNGGGTDTQYF. DNA for the CDR3: TGTGCCAGCAGCTCTGGAAACGGGGGGGGCACAGATACGCAGTATTTT. The full variable domain, completed using reference TRBV11-1 and TRBJ2-3, is EAEVAQSPRYKITEKSQAVAFWCDPISGHATLYWYRQILGQGPELLVQFQDESVVDDSQLPKDRFSAERLKGVDSTLKIQPAELGDSAMYLCASSSGNGGGTDTQYFGPGTRLTVL.

The chain's CDR3 is CASSQGQGYETQYF. The CDR3 nucleotides read TGCGCCAGCAGCCAAGGCCAGGGGTACGAGACCCAGTACTTC. V usage is TRBV4-3 and J usage is TRBJ2-5, with a possible D match to TRBD1 (6 bases). Deletions cut 1 base from V and 5 bases from J, with 11 bases between. The CDR3 contains 14 residues. Per germline, CDR1 LGHNA and CDR2 YSLEER.